Included here is one T cell receptor (beta chain) sequence, with context. With 7 bases clipped from V and 2 bases from J, the junction kept 7 bases outside the gene matches. The germline gives CDR1 SEHNR, CDR2 FQNEAQ (reference sequence). The CDR3 has 15 amino acids. As handled by the study authors: Reference gene primers were amplified, and this amplification served to estimate nucleated cell counts. The repertoire was sequenced with immunoSEQ multiplex PCR; TCRdb's copy has only in-frame clones and lacks some. Clonal size and the V and J genes are those of that table, whereas D and trimming came from the DNA. This sample has 200,000 to 250,000 clones, with around 89% found just once. The source of the sample is a study of blood T cell repertoires in COVID-19. Across the whole study: The United States, Italy and Spain supplied acute and convalescent COVID-19 samples. Sample material is recorded as cDNA or gDNA derived from T cells, B-cell-depleted T cells, or PBMCs.

In terms of age and location, participants ranged from about 18 to 100 years and lived in under 30 US areas. The rearrangement links TRBV7-9 to TRBJ1-5; TRBD1 agrees at 8 bases. The sequenced material came from PBMCs or T cells enriched from blood (not recorded which). The TCR sequence derives from a woman under 30 in a cohort exposed to, infected with or recovered from COVID-19 (not recorded which). The CDR3 nucleotides are TGTGCCAGCACCGGACAGGGTGGGGGCAATCAGCCCCAGCATTTT. Translated: CASTGQGGGNQPQHF.